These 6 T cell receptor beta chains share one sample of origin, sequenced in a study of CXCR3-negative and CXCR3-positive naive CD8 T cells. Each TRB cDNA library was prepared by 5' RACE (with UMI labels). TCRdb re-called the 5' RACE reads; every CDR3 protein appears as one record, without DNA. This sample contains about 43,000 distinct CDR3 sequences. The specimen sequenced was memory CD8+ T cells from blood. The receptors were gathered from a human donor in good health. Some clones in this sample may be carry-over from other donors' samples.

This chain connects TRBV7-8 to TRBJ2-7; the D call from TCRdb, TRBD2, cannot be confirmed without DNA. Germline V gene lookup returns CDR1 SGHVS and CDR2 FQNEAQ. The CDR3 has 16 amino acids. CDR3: CASSSSGDLPTYEQYF.

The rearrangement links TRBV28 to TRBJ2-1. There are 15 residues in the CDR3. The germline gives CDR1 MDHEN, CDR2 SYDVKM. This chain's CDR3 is CASSSVESSYNEQFF.

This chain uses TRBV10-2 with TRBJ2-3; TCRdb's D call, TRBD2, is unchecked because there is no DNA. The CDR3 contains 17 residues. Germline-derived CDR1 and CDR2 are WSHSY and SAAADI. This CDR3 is CASSERAGGSLSDTQYF.

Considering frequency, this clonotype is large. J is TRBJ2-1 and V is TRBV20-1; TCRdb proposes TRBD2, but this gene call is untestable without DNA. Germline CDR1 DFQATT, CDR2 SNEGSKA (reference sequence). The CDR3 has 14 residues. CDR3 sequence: CSANSGGDYNEQFF.

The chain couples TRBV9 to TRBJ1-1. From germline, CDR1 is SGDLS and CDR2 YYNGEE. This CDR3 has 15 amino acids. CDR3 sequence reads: CASSALMGSNTEAFF.

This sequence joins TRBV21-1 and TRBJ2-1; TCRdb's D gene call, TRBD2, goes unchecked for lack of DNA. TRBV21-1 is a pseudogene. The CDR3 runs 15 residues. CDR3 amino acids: CATGSAGSSYNEQFF.